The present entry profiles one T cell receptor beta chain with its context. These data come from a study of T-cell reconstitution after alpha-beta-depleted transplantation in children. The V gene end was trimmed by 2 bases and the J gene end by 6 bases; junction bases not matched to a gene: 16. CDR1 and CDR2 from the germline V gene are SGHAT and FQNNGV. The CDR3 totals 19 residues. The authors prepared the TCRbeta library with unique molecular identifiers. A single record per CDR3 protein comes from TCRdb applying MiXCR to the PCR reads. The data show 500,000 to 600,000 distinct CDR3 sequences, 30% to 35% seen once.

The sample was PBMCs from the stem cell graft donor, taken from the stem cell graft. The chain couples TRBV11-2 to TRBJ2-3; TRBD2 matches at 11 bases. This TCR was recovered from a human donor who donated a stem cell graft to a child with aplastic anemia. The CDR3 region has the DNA TGTGCCAGCAGCTTAAGGCGGGTAGCGGGAGGGAGTCGAGGGGATACGCAGTATTTT. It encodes CASSLRRVAGGSRGDTQYF.